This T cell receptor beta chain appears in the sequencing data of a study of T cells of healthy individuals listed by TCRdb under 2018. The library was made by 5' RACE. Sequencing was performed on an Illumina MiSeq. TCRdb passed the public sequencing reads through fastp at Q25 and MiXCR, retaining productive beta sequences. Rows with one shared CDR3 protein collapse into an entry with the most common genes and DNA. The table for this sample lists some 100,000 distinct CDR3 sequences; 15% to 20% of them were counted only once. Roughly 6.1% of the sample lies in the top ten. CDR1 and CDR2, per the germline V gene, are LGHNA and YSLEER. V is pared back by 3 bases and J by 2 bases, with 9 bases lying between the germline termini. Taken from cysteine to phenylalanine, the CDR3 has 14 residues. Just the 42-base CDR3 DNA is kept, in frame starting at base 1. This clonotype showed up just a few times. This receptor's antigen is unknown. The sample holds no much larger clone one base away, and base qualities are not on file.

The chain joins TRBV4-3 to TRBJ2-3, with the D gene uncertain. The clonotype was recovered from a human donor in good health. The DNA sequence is TGCGCCAGCAGCCACCGACAAGTCACAGATACGCAGTATTTT. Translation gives CASSHRQVTDTQYF.